There are a few counts of the clone carrying this T cell receptor beta chain. Antigen: not known. The sample is drawn from a study of T-cell memory formation after mild COVID-19. A 5'RACE reaction primed in the constant segment made cDNA libraries of TCR alpha and TCR beta, and these carried sample barcodes and UMIs. TCRdb re-derived calls from the 5' RACE reads in MiXCR, one entry per CDR3 protein. The table has 100,000 to 120,000 distinct CDR3 sequences, over 15% seen once. Regarding the study as a whole: The main location of contracting CD4+ clones was CM and EM, and that of contracting CD8+ clones was EMRA. Contracting clones from day 15 to 85 showed balanced CD4/CD8; later expanders favored CD4+.

This TCR derives from a man between 18 and 35 years old who had mild COVID-19 (a few samples of this study predate the infection). Cell type and time point are not known. Sequenced material: PBMCs or a T cell subset sorted from them (not recorded which).

CDR3 nucleotide sequence: TGTGCCAGCAGCTCGATTGAAGATACGCAGTATTTT. It yields the protein CASSSIEDTQYF. This chain uses TRBV5-4 with TRBJ2-3; D remains ambiguous. The V gene lost 3 bases and the J gene lost 5 bases, with 7 bases spanning the gap. Germline-derived CDR1 and CDR2 are SGHNT and YYREEE (reference sequence). CDR3 size: 12 residues.